The entry that follows covers one TCR beta chain sequence. This clonotype was counted a few times. Its antigen specificity is not known. No much larger clone exists at a distance of one base, and base qualities are not known. These data belong to a study of blood T cells in healthy people across ages (dated by TCRdb to 2015 to 2017). The study in broad terms: Template switching captured roughly one uniquely barcoded TCR beta cDNA molecule per two T cells in model experiments. The study measured age-related changes in TCR beta repertoire diversity using deep sequencing normalized with unique cDNA molecular identifiers. The donors were divided into four age groups: young (average approximately 17 years), middle-aged (almost 40), aged (approximately 62) and long-lived (about 90). Donors of different ages were randomly distributed across sequencing lanes to avoid experimental bias. Using the same blood draw, the study looked at two additional independent replicas of 1 million unique cDNA reads for two donors, one aged 18 to 30 and the other aged 80 or older. Broad study findings and their caveats: Because donor CMV infection status was unknown, age-related changes in expanded clonotypes were potentially confounded. Conclusive comparison of naive and antigen-experienced compartments was prevented by the profiling of bulk unsorted PBMCs. Compared with the aged group, the long-lived group had more naive CD4+ T cells, fewer expanded clones and increased TCR diversity, suggesting age selection. As age increased, observed TCR beta diversity per million T cells dropped in a roughly linear way, and a significant reduction was already evident by age about 40. Total diversity estimates from one million sequenced T cells were considered lower bounds and underestimates. There was a strong correlation between observed TCR beta diversity and the percentage of naive T cells measured by flow cytometry.

CDR1 and CDR2, per the germline V gene, are SGHTA and FQGTGA. Trimming removed 5 bases from V and 1 base from J, leaving 16 bases between the germline ends. Including cysteine and phenylalanine, the CDR3 has 16 amino acids. Only the CDR3 part of the read is kept: 48 bases, read in frame from the first base. Libraries were built with 5' RACE. The sample was run on an Illumina HiSeq 2500. A second roughly 6 to 12 cycle PCR used a sample-barcoded 5' primer and a J-beta primer mix. Each TCR beta cDNA molecule received a unique molecular identifier from a template-switch 5' adaptor carrying 12 random nucleotides. At least 3 million CDR3-containing paired-end reads were obtained from each sample. The Mint cDNA synthesis kit, primed by a TRBC-specific oligonucleotide, was used to synthesize first-strand cDNA from all RNA. Following uracil-DNA glycosylase treatment, a first 18-cycle PCR with universal primers M1SS and BC2_uni_R was performed on all cDNA. The source study handled its data this way. For normalization, 1 million high-quality reads were randomly selected from each sample, with every read carrying a distinct molecular identifier. Reads with shared molecular identifiers were discarded instead of being binned into consensus sequences. MiTCR, with a Q25 quality threshold and the strictest error-elimination algorithm, was used for CDR3 identification, clonotype clustering and error correction. A nonparametric unseen species model using Euler transformation provided a lower-bound estimate of total TCR beta diversity. Starting from the raw public reads, TCRdb applied fastp trimming at Q25, assembled clones with MiXCR and retained in-frame beta chains. Records with the same CDR3 protein are collapsed into one entry carrying the most frequent genes and DNA. In this record, the V and J calls reflect TCRdb's handling and not the investigators' own analysis. The sample contains hundreds of thousands of distinct CDR3 sequences, roughly three fifths of them found a single time. The leading ten clones occupy roughly 24% of the sample.

The approximately 40 donors, aged roughly 6 to 90 years, were systemically healthy Caucasian individuals from Russia. Around 10 milliliters of peripheral blood were collected from each donor into EDTA-treated Vacutainer tubes. PBMCs were isolated by Ficoll-Paque density-gradient centrifugation, with at least 6 million obtained per sample. Total RNA, at least 6 micrograms per sample, was extracted from PBMCs with Trizol reagent. For every donor, flow cytometry on a PBMC aliquot measured the percentage of naive CD45RAhigh/CD27high T cells. The sample was blood. The rearrangement combines TRBV7-3 with TRBJ2-3; the D segment cannot be called with confidence. The source is a man aged 40-49 years in good health. The nucleotides read TGTGCCAGCAGCCCCTCCGGCAATAGGGGCACAGATACGCAGTATTTT. Translated, it reads CASSPSGNRGTDTQYF.